This is a list of T cell receptor beta chains from one sample in a study of blood T cell repertoires in COVID-19. The protocol was immunoSEQ multiplex PCR, while the TCRdb copy is restricted to in-frame clones and leaves out a portion. This repertoire shows approximately 200,000 clones, about 88% found once; its top ten account for about 4%. The specimen was PBMCs or T cells enriched from blood (not recorded which). The receptors were gathered from a woman in her thirties who had been exposed to COVID-19. Both conserved end residues are trimmed from each CDR3.

j_call	v_call	cdr3_aa
TRBJ2-7	TRBV2	ASSEQGSSYEQY
TRBJ1-1	TRBV3-1/TRBV3-2	ASSLGTVNTEAF
TRBJ2-1	TRBV6-6	AVRLAGLHEQF
TRBJ1-4	TRBV6-5	ASSYSRVTNEKLF
TRBJ2-7	TRBV30	AWSLGSGIEQY
TRBJ1-5	TRBV13	ASSYGGWESNQPQH
TRBJ1-1	TRBV12-3/TRBV12-4	ASIRGNTEAF
TRBJ1-1	TRBV28	ASSLRQGGTEAF
TRBJ1-2	TRBV18	ASSPPPGNLGYT
TRBJ1-1	TRBV25-1	ASRDSGTGHTEAF
TRBJ2-3	TRBV27	ASSDPGDTQY
TRBJ2-3	TRBV6-5	ASRRGRGSTDTQY
TRBJ1-6	TRBV2	ASSVKGQHNSPLH
TRBJ2-2	TRBV14	ASSQLPGQGAVTGELF
TRBJ1-2	TRBV24-1	ATSDFRGIGYT
TRBJ2-7	TRBV20-1	SASRQTAYEQY
TRBJ2-1	TRBV5-8	ATRTGARTAYNEQF
TRBJ1-1	TRBV29-1	SGVPVDTEAF
TRBJ1-1	TRBV13	ASSLRTGQGGTEAF
TRBJ1-2	TRBV15	ATSKPLSGYT
TRBJ2-7	TRBV19	ASSPRDRGRFYEQY
TRBJ2-7	TRBV6-5	ATEHSEQY
TRBJ1-1	TRBV3-1/TRBV3-2	ASSARGPNVDTEAF
TRBJ1-5	TRBV5-1	ASSLGVEDQPQH